The clone carrying this T cell receptor beta chain was recorded only once. What it binds is not known. This entry comes from a study of lymphopenia after photon versus proton radiotherapy. Whole-study findings and limits: Oligoclonal CD8+ Temra expansion after nadir drove photon patients' diversity drop.

Sequencing was performed with immunoSEQ multiplex PCR; in TCRdb, only in-frame clones are kept and a portion is missing. The sample contains about 70,000 clones, about 90% of which appear only once. This CDR3 has 12 residues. CDR1 is SGHTA, CDR2 FQGNSA, per germline. Trimming pared 4 bases from V and 5 bases from J, leaving 8 bases between. The specimen comprised peripheral blood, sampled from a patient treated with proton-based radiotherapy. The J gene is TRBJ2-5, the V gene TRBV7-2; D gene ambiguous. This clonotype was sampled from a man older than 75 with esophageal cancer. The CDR3 DNA reads as TGTGCCAGCAGCTCTCTGCCCGAGACCCAGTACTTC. Protein product: CASSSLPETQYF.